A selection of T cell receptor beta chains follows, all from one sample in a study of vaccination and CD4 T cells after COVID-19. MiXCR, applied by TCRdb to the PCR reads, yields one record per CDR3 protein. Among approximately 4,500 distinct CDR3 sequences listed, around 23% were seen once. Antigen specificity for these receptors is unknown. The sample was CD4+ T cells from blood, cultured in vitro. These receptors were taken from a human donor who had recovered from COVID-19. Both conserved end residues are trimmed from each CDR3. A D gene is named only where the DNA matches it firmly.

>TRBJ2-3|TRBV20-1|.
SADNRNTQY
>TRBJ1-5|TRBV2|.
ASSKRYSNQPQH
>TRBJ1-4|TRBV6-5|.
ASSYRDGATNEKLF
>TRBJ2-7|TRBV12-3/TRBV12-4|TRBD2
ASSLAGGGEQY
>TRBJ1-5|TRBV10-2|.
ASRVSGQTQPQH
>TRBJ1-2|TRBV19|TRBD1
ASSPRQGGGYT
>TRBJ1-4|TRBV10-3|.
AIRDTGEKLF
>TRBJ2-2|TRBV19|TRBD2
ASSIAASGGMNTGELF
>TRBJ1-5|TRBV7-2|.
ASSLVTWGQPQH
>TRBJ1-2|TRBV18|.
ASSPSEGVSYGYT
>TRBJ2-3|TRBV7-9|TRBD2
ASSARLAGAVDTQY
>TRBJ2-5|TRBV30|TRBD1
AWGDRGRHETQY
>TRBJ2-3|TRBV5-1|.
ASSLAPTEPDTQY
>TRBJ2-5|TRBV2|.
ASSPVQETQY
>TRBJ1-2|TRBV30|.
AWSDLGGSYGYT
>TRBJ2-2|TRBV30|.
AWSRHNTGELF
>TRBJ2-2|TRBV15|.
ASSHTTLSYTGELF
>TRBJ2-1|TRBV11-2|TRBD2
ASSLGAGGRHEQF
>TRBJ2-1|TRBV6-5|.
ASSYSLGAHNEQF
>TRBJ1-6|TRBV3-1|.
ASSQDGGWGSPLH
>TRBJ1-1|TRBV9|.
ASSVAPEGEAF
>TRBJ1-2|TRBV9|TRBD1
ASSVGQGDGYT
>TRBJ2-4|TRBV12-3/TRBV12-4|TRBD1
ASSDGTGVSKNIQY
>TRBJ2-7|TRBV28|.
ASSSGQIYEQY
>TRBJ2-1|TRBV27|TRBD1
ASGLPGTGDNEQF
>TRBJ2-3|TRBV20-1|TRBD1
SAPTGSDTQY
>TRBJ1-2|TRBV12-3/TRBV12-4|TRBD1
ASRGGGYRYGYT
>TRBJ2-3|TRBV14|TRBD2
ASSHTGTSGVVRTDTQY
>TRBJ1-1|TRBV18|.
ASSPRVGYTEAF
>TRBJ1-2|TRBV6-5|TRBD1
ASSYGRGNGYT
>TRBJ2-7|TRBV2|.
ASSAESLFPYEQY
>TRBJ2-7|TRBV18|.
ASSPVLDSSYEQY
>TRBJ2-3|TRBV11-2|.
ASSRNGGGGTDTQY
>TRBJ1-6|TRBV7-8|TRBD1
ASSKDRAGSPLH